The source of this T cell receptor (beta chain) is a study of CD8 T cells in Susac syndrome (dated by TCRdb to about 2019). In terms of the full investigation: Of the Susac syndrome patients who were sequenced, more than five had clinically active disease and eight or nine were in clinical remission. CD8+ T cell repertoire clonality was compared between fewer than 13 healthy donors, some 14 Susac syndrome patients and approximately 15 multiple sclerosis patients. At blood withdrawal, Susac syndrome patients were therapy-naive, treated with corticosteroids (with IVIg additionally given to some), or treated with IVIg alone. Repertoire sequencing was used to test whether CD8+ T cell activation and differentiation in Susac syndrome was antigen driven. The paper as a whole reports these results and caveats: In the total CD8+ and CD8+ TEMRA repertoires, 15 to 20 and five Susac-specific public clones, respectively, were identified. Clonal expansion was observed in Susac syndrome CD8+ repertoires, with the highest expansion in CD8+ TEMRA cells and greater expansion in clinically active than in remitting patients. The number of individuals in the TCR sequencing and HLA analysis was recognized as being relatively small.

CDR1 and CDR2 were assigned from the germline V gene as SGDLS and YYNGEE. V is clipped by 0 bases and J by 2 bases, and the sequence between their germline boundaries is 15 bases long. Inclusive of the bounding cysteine and phenylalanine, the CDR3 is 16 residues long. Of the read, only the CDR3 DNA is kept; its 48 bases are in frame from base 1. RNA was extracted using the RNeasy kit, and roughly 0.5 to 1 ug of the RNA was reverse transcribed with random hexamers. The immunoSEQ multiplex PCR assay, which covers 54 Vbeta and 13 Jbeta segments, was used to amplify TCR beta CDR3 regions. Bias from PCR amplification was corrected by using a synthetic template baseline for primer optimization and for computational correction. Turning to the authors' computational methods: Reads were annotated to V, D and J genes according to IMGT and were analyzed with immunoSEQ Analyzer, with only productive sequences retained. To calculate clonality, Shannon entropy was normalized by log2 of the number of productive unique sequences and then subtracted from one. For each patient and control, public and private clones were evaluated within the 100 most prevalent clones. A clone was defined as Susac-specific if it was absent from the healthy and MS cohorts, from some 1,100 published viral clones and from other ImmuneACCESS disease sequences. TCRdb cleaned the public reads at Q25 with fastp, built clones with MiXCR and kept in-frame beta chains. When rows share a CDR3 protein, they turn into one entry using the most common DNA and genes. None of the V and J calls come from the authors' own analysis; TCRdb made them. The sample contains about 76,000 distinct CDR3 sequences, approximately 93% of them found a single time. The ten largest make up 0.35% to 0.55% of the sample.

On this clonotype itself: The specificity of this receptor is unknown. Base qualities were left out, and no much larger clone turns up one base away.

High-throughput TCR beta sequencing profiled peripheral blood CD8+ and CD4+ T cells from healthy donors, Susac syndrome patients and multiple sclerosis patients. Recently defined diagnostic criteria for definite or probable disease were met by the Susac syndrome patients. Bulk CD8+ and CD4+ T cells were purified by magnetic negative isolation, whereas CD8+ TEMRA cells were enriched by FACS. Blood was collected in EDTA tubes and processed within 24 hours, with PBMCs isolated through density gradient centrifugation. PBMCs intended for TCR sequencing were frozen in liquid nitrogen and were later thawed in a 37 degrees C water bath. The sorted or isolated CD4+, CD8+ and CD8+ TEMRA cells had a purity of 90% or higher.

The TCR comes from a human donor with Susac syndrome. The chain is assembled from TRBV9 and TRBJ2-7; the D segment cannot be called with confidence. The sample consisted of CD8+ T cells from PBMCs. The encoded CDR3 is CASSVGLGAPTYEQYF. The sequenced DNA: TGTGCCAGCAGCGTAGGTCTAGGAGCCCCTACCTACGAGCAGTACTTC.